The rows below give T cell receptor beta chains drawn from one sample of a study of neurological immune-mediated disorders. TCRdb reprocessed the 5' RACE reads via MiXCR and lists one record per CDR3 protein. The sample carries under 50,000 distinct CDR3 sequences, roughly 11% recorded once. Sequenced sample: CD4+ T cells from blood. Receptors originate from a young woman with HTLV-1-associated myelopathy (HAM/TSP). Both conserved end residues are part of each CDR3. D genes are given only for firm matches. Rows may omit the clone size; those that give it use once, few, many or a size class.

v_gene	d_gene	abundance	j_gene	CDR3aa	CDR3nt
TRBV5-1	.	many	TRBJ1-5	CASSLGGYDQPQHF	TGCGCCAGCAGCTTGGGGGGCTACGATCAGCCCCAGCATTTT
TRBV18	.	few	TRBJ2-7	CASSGAAQTYEQYF	TGTGCCAGCTCGGGGGCGGCCCAGACCTACGAGCAGTACTTC
TRBV7-2	.	medium-sized	TRBJ1-4	CASSLRGWGQTYNEKLFF	TGTGCCAGCAGCTTGCGAGGGTGGGGCCAAACATATAATGAAAAACTGTTTTTT
TRBV5-1	TRBD2	many	TRBJ2-7	CASSPSEPGLVLYEQYF	TGCGCCAGCAGCCCATCTGAACCGGGACTAGTGCTATACGAGCAGTACTTC
TRBV5-1	TRBD1	many	TRBJ1-4	CASSDRGTNEKLFF	TGCGCCAGTTCGGACAGGGGGACTAATGAAAAACTGTTTTTT
TRBV6-1	.	many	TRBJ2-7	CASSELPDGREQYF	TGTGCCAGCAGCGAGCTCCCGGACGGGCGGGAGCAGTACTTC
TRBV12-3/TRBV12-4	TRBD2	many	TRBJ2-1	CASSPVAGGLYNEQFF	TGTGCCAGCAGTCCAGTAGCGGGAGGCTTATACAATGAGCAGTTCTTC
TRBV20-1	TRBD1	many	TRBJ2-1	CSAGQGPSNNEQFF	TGCAGTGCTGGACAGGGACCAAGCAACAATGAGCAGTTCTTC
TRBV24-1	TRBD2	many	TRBJ2-3	CATRSLTGTTFTCTDTQYF	TGTGCCACCCGAAGCCTTACCGGGACTACCTTTACTTGCACAGATACGCAGTATTTT
TRBV29-1	.	many	TRBJ2-2	CSVDTQNTGELFF	TGCAGCGTTGATACCCAGAACACCGGGGAGCTGTTTTTT
TRBV10-3	TRBD2	.	TRBJ2-1	CAISESLLAGGGYNEQFF	TGTGCCATCAGTGAGTCGTTACTAGCGGGGGGGGGCTACAATGAGCAGTTCTTC
TRBV3-1	.	many	TRBJ2-4	CASSQGGGPGSLAKNIQYF	TGTGCCAGCAGCCAAGGAGGAGGTCCGGGTTCTTTAGCCAAAAACATTCAGTACTTC
TRBV29-1	.	many	TRBJ2-7	CSVRASYEQYF	TGCAGCGTCAGGGCCTCCTACGAGCAGTACTTC
TRBV5-1	.	many	TRBJ2-7	CASSLDASSYEQYF	TGCGCCAGCAGCTTGGACGCCTCCTCCTACGAGCAGTACTTC
TRBV7-2	TRBD1	many	TRBJ1-6	CASSSKGQGAAPLHF	TGTGCCAGCAGCTCCAAAGGACAGGGGGCTGCACCCCTCCACTTT
TRBV7-2	.	many	TRBJ2-1	CASRNEKGYTYNEQFF	TGTGCCAGCAGAAACGAAAAGGGCTATACCTACAATGAGCAGTTCTTC
TRBV7-2	.	medium-sized	TRBJ1-2	CASSLSVQINYGYTF	TGTGCCAGCAGCCTCAGTGTACAGATAAACTATGGCTACACCTTC
TRBV5-1	.	many	TRBJ1-1	CASSSPGNTEAFF	TGCGCCAGCAGCTCCCCGGGGAACACTGAAGCTTTCTTT
TRBV20-1	.	many	TRBJ2-1	CSARARNNEQFF	TGCAGTGCTAGGGCGCGAAACAATGAGCAGTTCTTC
TRBV20-1	.	many	TRBJ1-2	CSAREGGYTF	TGCAGTGCTAGGGAGGGAGGCTACACCTTC
TRBV7-9	.	many	TRBJ2-1	CASSLRLHEQFF	TGTGCCAGCAGCTTAAGACTACATGAGCAGTTCTTC
TRBV5-1	TRBD2	many	TRBJ2-1	CASSSGGAIINEQFF	TGCGCCAGCAGCTCCGGGGGGGCCATTATAAATGAGCAGTTCTTC
TRBV20-1	TRBD1	many	TRBJ2-7	CSARDPRQGISYEQYF	TGCAGTGCTAGAGACCCGCGACAGGGGATCTCGTACGAGCAGTACTTC
TRBV12-3/TRBV12-4	TRBD1	many	TRBJ1-1	CASSAYDRGVREAFF	TGTGCCAGCAGTGCATATGACAGGGGGGTTCGTGAAGCTTTCTTT
TRBV7-2	.	many	TRBJ2-3	CASSLVWWSTDTQYF	TGTGCCAGCAGCTTAGTCTGGTGGAGCACAGATACGCAGTATTTT
TRBV6-6	.	many	TRBJ2-7	CASSSGRGTYEQYF	TGTGCCAGCAGTTCCGGTCGGGGGACGTACGAGCAGTACTTC
TRBV29-1	.	many	TRBJ1-1	CSAEVGSEAFF	TGCAGCGCCGAGGTGGGCTCTGAAGCTTTCTTT
TRBV19	TRBD1	.	TRBJ1-5	CASTDRANQPQHF	TGTGCCAGTACAGACAGGGCCAATCAGCCCCAGCATTTT
TRBV7-2	.	.	TRBJ2-5	CASSFYICSAHPGQGQETKYF	.
TRBV12-3/TRBV12-4	.	many	TRBJ2-3	CASSETTDTQYF	TGTGCCAGCAGCGAAACGACAGATACGCAGTATTTT
TRBV4-1	TRBD2	many	TRBJ2-1	CASSHGSGGYNEQFF	TGCGCCAGCAGCCATGGTAGCGGGGGTTACAATGAGCAGTTCTTC
TRBV19	.	many	TRBJ2-6	CASSGASYSGANVLTF	TGTGCCAGTAGTGGGGCTTCGTACTCTGGGGCCAACGTCCTGACTTTC
TRBV20-1	TRBD1	many	TRBJ1-6	CSARVVGTGLSPLHF	TGCAGTGCTAGAGTCGTCGGGACAGGGTTATCACCCCTCCACTTT
TRBV12-3/TRBV12-4	TRBD2	many	TRBJ2-1	CASSRTSGGTYNEQFF	TGTGCCAGCAGTCGGACTAGCGGGGGGACCTACAATGAGCAGTTCTTC
TRBV5-5	.	many	TRBJ2-7	CAGKLDRRVYEQYF	TGTGCCGGAAAATTAGACAGAAGGGTCTACGAGCAGTACTTC
TRBV5-1	.	many	TRBJ1-2	CASSLARNSGSRYTF	TGCGCCAGCAGCTTGGCGCGGAATTCAGGGTCTCGCTACACCTTC
TRBV24-1	.	many	TRBJ1-2	CATSDYWGGYTF	TGTGCCACCAGTGATTATTGGGGGGGCTACACCTTC
TRBV20-1	.	many	TRBJ2-1	CSARRGESSYNEQFF	TGCAGTGCTAGGAGGGGGGAGAGCTCCTACAATGAGCAGTTCTTC
TRBV5-1	TRBD2	few	TRBJ2-3	CASSLLAGDTQYF	TGCGCCAGCAGCTTGCTAGCGGGAGATACGCAGTATTTT
TRBV24-1	.	many	TRBJ2-3	CATSDSRNRGSTDTQYF	TGTGCCACCAGTGATTCCCGAAATCGTGGAAGCACAGATACGCAGTATTTT
TRBV29-1	.	many	TRBJ2-1	CSVAQGGYYNEQFF	TGCAGCGTTGCTCAGGGCGGATACTACAATGAGCAGTTCTTC
TRBV9	.	many	TRBJ1-1	CASGAVYPARNTEAFF	TGTGCCAGCGGAGCCGTATACCCAGCGCGTAACACTGAAGCTTTCTTT
TRBV12-3/TRBV12-4	TRBD1	many	TRBJ1-4	CASSGQGNAKLFF	TGTGCCAGCAGTGGACAGGGGAACGCAAAACTGTTTTTT
TRBV3-1	TRBD2	many	TRBJ2-3	CASSPILAGRTDTQYF	TGTGCCAGCAGCCCTATACTAGCGGGGCGCACAGATACGCAGTATTTT
TRBV12-3/TRBV12-4	.	many	TRBJ2-2	CASSHPGSRPTGELFF	TGTGCCAGCAGCCACCCGGGCTCGAGGCCTACCGGGGAGCTGTTTTTT
TRBV5-6	.	many	TRBJ1-3	CASSLAGSAGLSGNTIYF	TGTGCCAGCAGCTTGGCCGGCTCGGCAGGGCTCTCTGGAAACACCATATATTTT
TRBV5-1	.	many	TRBJ2-5	CASTLAGAGSETQYF	TGCGCCAGCACTCTGGCGGGGGCGGGGTCCGAGACCCAGTACTTC
TRBV12-3/TRBV12-4	.	many	TRBJ1-1	CASSSIRASMNTEAFF	TGTGCCAGCAGTTCGATCAGGGCAAGTATGAACACTGAAGCTTTCTTT
TRBV5-1	TRBD2	many	TRBJ2-7	CASSLEASGGTEQYF	TGCGCCAGCAGCTTGGAAGCTAGCGGGGGCACCGAGCAGTACTTC
TRBV5-6	.	many	TRBJ1-2	CASSFGTPGYTF	TGTGCCAGCAGCTTCGGGACACCTGGCTACACCTTC
TRBV20-1	.	many	TRBJ2-2	CSASDQGGGGELFF	TGCAGTGCTTCCGACCAAGGGGGGGGCGGGGAGCTGTTTTTT
TRBV24-1	.	many	TRBJ2-1	CATSGVTQRDNEQFF	TGTGCCACCAGTGGGGTGACTCAACGCGACAATGAGCAGTTCTTC
TRBV7-9	.	many	TRBJ1-6	CASSPLGSSRSPLHF	TGTGCCAGCAGCCCGCTTGGCAGCTCACGTTCACCCCTCCACTTT
TRBV20-1	TRBD1	many	TRBJ1-2	CSARDPGQGHNYGYTF	TGCAGTGCTAGAGACCCCGGACAGGGTCATAACTATGGCTACACCTTC
TRBV18	TRBD2	many	TRBJ2-3	CASSPQAGGRDTQYF	TGTGCCAGCTCACCCCAGGCGGGGGGGCGAGATACGCAGTATTTT
TRBV5-5	.	.	TRBJ1-1	CASSLGAVRNTEAFF	TGTGCCAGCAGCTTGGGGGCGGTGAGGAACACTGAAGCTTTCTTT
TRBV7-9	.	many	TRBJ1-5	CASSLGGFNQPQHF	TGTGCCAGCAGCTTAGGGGGTTTCAATCAGCCCCAGCATTTT
TRBV7-2	TRBD2	many	TRBJ2-1	CASSLVAGGYNEQFF	TGTGCCAGCAGCTTAGTAGCGGGGGGGTACAATGAGCAGTTCTTC
TRBV5-1	TRBD2	many	TRBJ2-2	CASSVDGGASGELFF	TGCGCCAGCAGCGTCGACGGGGGGGCCTCCGGGGAGCTGTTTTTT